The rows below give T cell receptor beta chains drawn from one sample of a study of shared clonotypes between healthy human individuals. The data were produced by immunoSEQ multiplex PCR, yet TCRdb's version contains in-frame clones alone and is incomplete. Here the sample spans roughly 2 million clones, about 95% being singletons. The material sequenced was naive CD8+ T cells sorted from blood. Every receptor here comes from a man between 18 and 35 years old in good health. CDR3s include the opening cysteine and the closing phenylalanine or tryptophan. The order of the fields is V gene, D gene, J gene, clone size, CDR3 DNA, CDR3 protein. D genes are given only for firm matches. A clone size is listed for some rows: how often the clone was seen (once, few, many), or a class if it is expanded.

TRBV11-2,-,TRBJ2-7,-,TGTGCCAGCAGCTTAGCCCACTACGAGCAGTACTTC,CASSLAHYEQYF
TRBV4-1,-,TRBJ1-5,-,TGCGCCAGCAGCCAAAAAGGGGGGGAGCCCCAGCATTTT,CASSQKGGEPQHF
TRBV10-3,-,TRBJ2-5,few,TGTGCCATCAGACAGGGTAGTGAGACCCAGTACTTC,CAIRQGSETQYF
TRBV5-1,-,TRBJ2-1,-,TGCGCCAGCAGCTTGGACACAGGGAGCTCCTACAATGAGCAGTTCTTC,CASSLDTGSSYNEQFF
TRBV13,-,TRBJ2-2,-,TGTGCCAGCACCCCCCGGGACTTAAACACCGGGGAGCTGTTTTTT,CASTPRDLNTGELFF
TRBV7-9,TRBD1,TRBJ2-5,-,TGTGCCAGCAGCTCCGGACAGGCCCAAGAGACCCAGTACTTC,CASSSGQAQETQYF
TRBV9,-,TRBJ1-5,-,TGTGCCAGCAGCGTAGGAGGCAGTTCCAATCAGCCCCAGCATTTT,CASSVGGSSNQPQHF
TRBV27,-,TRBJ2-5,-,TGTGCCAGCAGTTTATCCCTCCCTATCGCGGGTGGCCCTGGAGCCCAGTACTTC,CASSLSLPIAGGPGAQYF
TRBV6-5,TRBD1,TRBJ2-7,-,TGTGCCAGCAGTTACGGGACAGGGGTCGAGCAGTACTTC,CASSYGTGVEQYF
TRBV4-1,-,TRBJ1-1,-,TGCGCCAGCAGCCAAGATCGGCGTGTTGGCACTGAAGCTTTCTTT,CASSQDRRVGTEAFF
TRBV15,TRBD1,TRBJ1-1,-,TGTGCCACCAGCGAGGACAGGGTGGGCACTGAAGCTTTCTTT,CATSEDRVGTEAFF
TRBV7-9,-,TRBJ2-7,-,TGTGCCAGCAGCTTAGACGGTGGGCCGTTTTACGAGCAGTACTTC,CASSLDGGPFYEQYF
TRBV28,TRBD1,TRBJ2-5,-,TGTGCCAGCAGTTTCCCGACAGGGTCCTCGGAGACCCAGTACTTC,CASSFPTGSSETQYF
TRBV5-6,TRBD1,TRBJ2-1,once,TGTGCCAGCAGCCCTGCCGGGACAGGTAGTAATGAGCAGTTCTTC,CASSPAGTGSNEQFF
TRBV13,TRBD1,TRBJ2-7,once,TGTGCCAGCAGCCACCGGGACAGGGACTACGAGCAGTACTTC,CASSHRDRDYEQYF
TRBV5-6,TRBD2,TRBJ2-1,-,TGTGCCAGCAGCTTGAAGCGGGACGGCTACGGTGAGCAGTTCTTC,CASSLKRDGYGEQFF
TRBV9,TRBD2,TRBJ2-1,-,TGTGCCAGCAGCGTAGGGCGGGAGGGTTACAATGAGCAGTTCTTC,CASSVGREGYNEQFF
TRBV13,TRBD1,TRBJ1-6,-,TGTGCCAGCAGCACGGGACAGGGCCAGGTCCACTTT,CASSTGQGQVHF
TRBV6-5,TRBD2,TRBJ2-7,once,TGTGCCAGCAGGTCGGGAGGCTCCTACGAGCAGTACTTC,CASRSGGSYEQYF
TRBV11-1,-,TRBJ1-1,-,TGTGCCAGCAGCTCCGGCCGATTGGACAAGAACACTGAAGCTTTCTTT,CASSSGRLDKNTEAFF
TRBV2,-,TRBJ1-2,-,TGTGCCAGCAGTGAAGCAGTACCCTTCTACGATGGCTACACCTTC,CASSEAVPFYDGYTF